This TCR beta chain emerged from a study of T cell responses to AZD1222 COVID-19 vaccine. This clone was counted between two and nine times. Its antigen is still unknown. Whole-study results and caveats: Only a handful of AZD1222 recipients tested seropositive at baseline. CD4 TCRs covered the whole spike, strongest at regions 160-218 and 743-854. In all cases, repertoires were sampled only after the peak T cell response.

V was pared by 3 bases and J by 4 bases, with 18 bases between. From germline, CDR1 is LGHNA and CDR2 YSLEER. This CDR3 contains 16 residues. This table comes from immunoSEQ multiplex PCR, and its TCRdb copy is limited to in-frame clones, with some not included. The table shows roughly 97,000 clones, with 88% occurring only once. The gene calls are TRBV4-3 and TRBJ2-5; D perhaps matches TRBD2 (5 bases). This TCR was sampled from an adult in good health. This sample comprised peripheral blood, obtained on day 0 of AZD1222 vaccination. The CDR3 DNA sequence: TGCGCCAGCAGCCACGGAGCGGAGACCCGGGTAGAGACCCAGTACTTC. Its translation is CASSHGAETRVETQYF.